The 15 T cell receptor beta chains listed next were all sequenced from one sample in a study of shared clonotypes between healthy human individuals. CD45RO-negative, CCR7-positively selected cells formed the naive CD8 fraction, excluding terminally differentiated effector memory CD45RA+ cells. The repertoire was sequenced with immunoSEQ multiplex PCR; TCRdb's copy has only in-frame clones and lacks some. The table has about 2,100,000 clones, just over 90% seen once; the top ten hold 1.7%. The sample consisted of naive CD8+ T cells from PBMCs. These TCRs come from a man aged 18 to 30 in good health. Some clones in this sample may be carry-over from other donors' samples.

The chain combines TRBV11-1 with TRBJ2-7; 7 positions agree with TRBD2. Germline V gene sequence: CDR1 SGHAT, CDR2 FQDESV (reference sequence). After removal of 0 bases from V and 0 bases from J, the junction contained 5 bases not matched to a gene. This CDR3 has 16 amino acids. The CDR3, as DNA: TGTGCCAGCAGCTTAGCGGCCAGCGGGGTCTCCTACGAGCAGTACTTC. Translating it yields CASSLAASGVSYEQYF. Together with reference TRBV11-1 and TRBJ2-7, the CDR3 gives the full variable domain: EAEVAQSPRYKITEKSQAVAFWCDPISGHATLYWYRQILGQGPELLVQFQDESVVDDSQLPKDRFSAERLKGVDSTLKIQPAELGDSAMYLCASSLAASGVSYEQYFGPGTRLTVT.

CDR3: CASQGLTGPGLGAFF. CDR3 DNA: TGTGCCAGCCAAGGATTAACGGGGCCGGGCCTTGGAGCTTTCTTT. The chain has TRBV19 and TRBJ1-1, with D maybe TRBD1 (5 bases). Trimming removed 9 bases from V and 10 bases from J, with 27 bases in between. Germline assignment: CDR1 LNHDA and CDR2 SQIVND (reference sequence). There are 15 residues in the CDR3.

This chain connects TRBV11-2 to TRBJ2-2; D uncertain. Germline V gene data show CDR1 as SGHAT and CDR2 as FQNNGV. The CDR3 is 16 amino acids. V dropped 4 bases and J dropped 2 bases, with 14 bases sitting between them. In DNA, the CDR3 is TGTGCCAGCAGCTACCTTGGAATACTTAACACCGGGGAGCTGTTTTTT. It translates to CASSYLGILNTGELFF.

The chain combines TRBV7-9 with TRBJ2-2, with D possibly matching TRBD1 (6 bases). Germline V lookup: CDR1 SEHNR, CDR2 FQNEAQ (reference sequence). The CDR3 covers 16 residues. Trimming stripped 5 bases from V and 1 base from J, with 14 bases between. CDR3: CASSDRTAMNTGELFF. The CDR3 nucleotides read TGTGCCAGCAGCGACCGGACAGCGATGAACACCGGGGAGCTGTTTTTT.

The rearrangement joins TRBV28 to TRBJ2-7; the D gene could be TRBD1 or TRBD2 (5 bases each). V was cut by 6 bases and J by 2 bases, with 11 bases left in between. Germline-derived CDR1 and CDR2 are MDHEN and SYDVKM. CDR3 length: 13 amino acids. The DNA for the CDR3 is TGTGCCAGCAGAAGGGACGGAGCCTACGAGCAGTACTTC. Translation gives CASRRDGAYEQYF.

This chain joins TRBV12-2 and TRBJ2-7. TRBV12-2 is a pseudogene. This CDR3 region has 17 residues. The DNA for the CDR3 is TGTGCAAGTCGCTTAATTCCGGGCCGATTAAGGTGGTACGAGCAGTACTTC. It is translated as CASRLIPGRLRWYEQYF.

CDR3: CSVGRAGGSGELFF. The CDR3 DNA sequence: TGCAGCGTTGGTCGGGCGGGAGGCAGCGGGGAGCTGTTTTTT. This rearrangement joins TRBV29-1 to TRBJ2-2; 8 bases fit TRBD2. There are 14 residues in the CDR3. The V and J ends lost 4 bases and 7 bases, in that order; junction bases with no gene match: 8. Germline V gives CDR1 SQVTM, CDR2 ANQGSEA.

The chain carries TRBV4-1 and TRBJ2-1; D gene unclear. This CDR3 has 17 residues. Germline values: CDR1 MGHRA, CDR2 YSYEKL. V lost 3 bases and J lost 0, with 15 bases in between. CDR3 bases: TGCGCCAGCAGCCACCTCCCCAGAGGAAGCTCCTACAATGAGCAGTTCTTC. Its translation: CASSHLPRGSSYNEQFF.

V gene TRBV28 combines with J gene TRBJ2-7; tentative D call: TRBD1 (5 bases). Germline assignment: CDR1 MDHEN and CDR2 SYDVKM. CDR3 size: 13 residues. Trimming left V 3 bases short and J 7 bases short, with 13 bases between. CDR3 nucleotides: TGTGCCAGCAGTTTTCTAAGGCAGGGAGAGCAGTACTTC. Translating gives CASSFLRQGEQYF.

V usage is TRBV10-3 and J usage is TRBJ2-7, with TRBD2 identical over 9 bases. The CDR3 is made up of 13 amino acids. Germline V CDR1 and CDR2: ENHRY, SYGVKD. Trimming removed 3 bases from V and 5 bases from J; junction bases left unmatched: 2. The CDR3: CAISDLAGDEQYF. DNA for the CDR3: TGTGCCATCAGTGATTTAGCGGGAGACGAGCAGTACTTC.

V usage is TRBV5-6 and J usage is TRBJ2-7; D remains ambiguous. V was shortened by 4 bases and J by 3 bases, with 14 bases between the two germline ends. This CDR3 is 14 amino acids long. CDR1 is SGHDT and CDR2 is YYEEEE in the germline V gene. The CDR3 loop is CASSLAGRVYEQYF. The CDR3 nucleotides are TGTGCCAGCAGCCTGGCTGGAAGGGTCTACGAGCAGTACTTC.

CDR3 in amino acids: CASSPSGGLEQPQHF. CDR3 bases: TGTGCCAGCAGCCCCTCCGGGGGGCTTGAGCAGCCCCAGCATTTT. J is TRBJ1-5 and V is TRBV4-2; D perhaps matches TRBD1 (6 bases). The CDR3 loop spans 15 amino acids. Germline V gene lookup returns CDR1 LGHNA and CDR2 YNFKEQ. The germline V and J ends were trimmed by 4 bases and 7 bases, with 17 bases remaining between them.

The chain recombines TRBV2 with TRBJ2-1; 8 bases map to TRBD2. The CDR3 covers 15 residues. V dropped 4 bases and J dropped 0; count of bases not matched to a gene: 2. Germline CDR1 is SNHLY and CDR2 is FYNNEI. The DNA for the CDR3 is TGTGCCAGCAGTGTAGCGGGACACTCCTACAATGAGCAGTTCTTC. Translating gives CASSVAGHSYNEQFF.

The rearrangement joins TRBV27 to TRBJ1-1; 8 bases agree with TRBD1. The CDR3 has 13 residues. J lost 7 bases, V lost 6 bases, and 7 bases had no gene match. CDR1 and CDR2 (germline): MNHEY, SMNVEV (reference sequence). CDR3 nucleotide sequence: TGTGCCAGCAGCATAACAGGGGGATATGAAGCTTTCTTT. Amino acids: CASSITGGYEAFF.

The chain links TRBV10-3 to TRBJ2-7, with TRBD1 as a possible D gene (5 bases). Trimming removed 3 bases at V and 4 bases at J, with 16 bases between. Germline V gene sequence: CDR1 ENHRY, CDR2 SYGVKD. The CDR3 runs 15 residues. CDR3 DNA sequence: TGTGCCATCAGTGATCCAGGCAGGGTAAAGTACGAGCAGTACTTC. Its protein is CAISDPGRVKYEQYF.